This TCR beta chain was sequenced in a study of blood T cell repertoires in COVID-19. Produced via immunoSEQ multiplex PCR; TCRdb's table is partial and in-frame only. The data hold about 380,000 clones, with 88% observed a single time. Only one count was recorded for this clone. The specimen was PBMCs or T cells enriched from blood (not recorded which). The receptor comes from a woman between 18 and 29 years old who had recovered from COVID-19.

Here the CDR3 DNA reads TGTGCCAGCAGCCAAGACCGAACAGGGTGGCATGAGCGGGAGACCCAGTACTTC. Translation: CASSQDRTGWHERETQYF. The genes are TRBV3-1 (or the pseudogene TRBV3-2) and TRBJ2-5; tentative D call: TRBD1 (6 bases). Trimming pared 0 bases from V and 5 bases from J, leaving 22 bases between. The CDR3 is 18 residues long. Looked up from germline, CDR1 is LGHDT and CDR2 is YNNKEL (reference sequence).